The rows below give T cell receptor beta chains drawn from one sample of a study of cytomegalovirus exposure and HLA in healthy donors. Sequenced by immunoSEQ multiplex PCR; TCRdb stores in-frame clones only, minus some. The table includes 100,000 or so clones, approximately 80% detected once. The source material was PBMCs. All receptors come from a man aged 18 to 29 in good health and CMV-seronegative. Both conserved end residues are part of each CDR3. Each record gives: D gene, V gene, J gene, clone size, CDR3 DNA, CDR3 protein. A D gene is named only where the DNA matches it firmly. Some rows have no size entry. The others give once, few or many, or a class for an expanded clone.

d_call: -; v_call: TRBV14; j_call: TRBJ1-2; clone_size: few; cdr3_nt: TGTGCCAGCAGCCCCGGACAGCCTTATGGCTACACCTTC; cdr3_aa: CASSPGQPYGYTF
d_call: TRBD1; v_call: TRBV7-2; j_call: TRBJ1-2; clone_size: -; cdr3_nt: TGTGCCAGCAGCTTAGACCGGGACAGGGGCCAGGGGGGCTACACCTTC; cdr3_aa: CASSLDRDRGQGGYTF
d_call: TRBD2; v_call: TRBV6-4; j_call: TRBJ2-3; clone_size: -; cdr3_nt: TGTGCCAGCAGTGACTCGGCGGGGGGGAGCACAGATACGCAGTATTTT; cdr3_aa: CASSDSAGGSTDTQYF
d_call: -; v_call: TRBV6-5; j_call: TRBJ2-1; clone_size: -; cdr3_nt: TGTGCCAGCAGTTACTTGCAGGGTCTTGAGCAGTTCTTC; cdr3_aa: CASSYLQGLEQFF
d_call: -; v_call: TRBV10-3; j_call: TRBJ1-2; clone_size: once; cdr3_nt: TGTGCCATCAATTCCCAGGGGTATTATGGCTACACCTTC; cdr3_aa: CAINSQGYYGYTF
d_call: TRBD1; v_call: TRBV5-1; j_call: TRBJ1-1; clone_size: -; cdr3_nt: TGCGCCAGCAGCAGAAAAACAGGGGGCGGAACTGAAGCTTTCTTT; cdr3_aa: CASSRKTGGGTEAFF
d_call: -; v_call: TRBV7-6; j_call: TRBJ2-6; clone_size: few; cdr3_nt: TGTGCCAGCAGCTCGGGACAACGCGTCCTGACTTTC; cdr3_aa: CASSSGQRVLTF
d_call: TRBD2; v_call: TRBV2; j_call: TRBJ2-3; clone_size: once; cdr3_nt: TGTGCCAGCAGTGAGAGTCTAGCGGGCACAGATACGCAGTATTTT; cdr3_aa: CASSESLAGTDTQYF
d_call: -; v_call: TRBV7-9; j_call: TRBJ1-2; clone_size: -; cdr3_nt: TGTTCCAGCAGCTTTCAATTTGAGGGATGGACCTATGGCTACACCTTC; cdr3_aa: CSSSFQFEGWTYGYTF
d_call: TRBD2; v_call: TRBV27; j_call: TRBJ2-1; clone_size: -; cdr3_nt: TGTGCCAGCAGTCTTAGCGGGGGGGCCGGTGGTGAGCAGTTCTTC; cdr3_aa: CASSLSGGAGGEQFF
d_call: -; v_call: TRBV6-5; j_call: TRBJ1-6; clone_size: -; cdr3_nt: TGTGCCAGCACCCGAGGAAATTCACCCCTCCACTTT; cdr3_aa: CASTRGNSPLHF
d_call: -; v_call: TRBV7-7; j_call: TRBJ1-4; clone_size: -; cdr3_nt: TGTGCTAGCACCGACGGAGTTGGGGAAAAACTGTTTTTT; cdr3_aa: CASTDGVGEKLFF
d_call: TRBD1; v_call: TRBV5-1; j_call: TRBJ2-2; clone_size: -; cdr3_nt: TGCGCCAGCAGCCCAGACAGGGGGCGCTTTTCGAACACCGGGGAGCTGTTTTTT; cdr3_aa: CASSPDRGRFSNTGELFF
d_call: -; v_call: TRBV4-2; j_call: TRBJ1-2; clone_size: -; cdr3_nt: TGTGCCAGCAGCCAGGGGGGTCCGAAGGGAGGGAAGAGCTATGGCTACACCTTC; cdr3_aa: CASSQGGPKGGKSYGYTF
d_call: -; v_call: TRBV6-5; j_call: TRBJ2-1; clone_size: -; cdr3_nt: TGTGCCAGCACTCTGGGGCGGCTCTCCTACAATGAGCAGTTCTTC; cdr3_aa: CASTLGRLSYNEQFF
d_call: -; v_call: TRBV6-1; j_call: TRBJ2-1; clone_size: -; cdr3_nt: TGTGCCAGCAGTGAAGCTTGGGCGAATAGTGAGCAGTTCTTC; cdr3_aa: CASSEAWANSEQFF
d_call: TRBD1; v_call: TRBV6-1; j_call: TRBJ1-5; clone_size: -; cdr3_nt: TGTGCCAGCACCGGGACAGGGGGCAGGGGTCAGCCCCAGCATTTT; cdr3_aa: CASTGTGGRGQPQHF
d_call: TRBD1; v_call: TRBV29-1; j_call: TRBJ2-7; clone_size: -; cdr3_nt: TGCAGCGCCCTAGGGACAGGGTCCTACGAGCAGTACTTC; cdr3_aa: CSALGTGSYEQYF
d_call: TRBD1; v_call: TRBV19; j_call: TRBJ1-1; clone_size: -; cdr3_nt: TGTGCCAGTAGTATAAAGACAGGGCGGACTGAAGCTTTCTTT; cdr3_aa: CASSIKTGRTEAFF
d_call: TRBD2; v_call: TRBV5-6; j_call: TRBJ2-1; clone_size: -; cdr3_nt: TGTGCCAGCAGCTTGGCCAGCACTAGCGGGGCCTACAATGAGCAGTTCTTC; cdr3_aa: CASSLASTSGAYNEQFF
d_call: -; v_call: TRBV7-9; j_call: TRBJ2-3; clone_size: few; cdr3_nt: TGTGCCAGCAGCTTAGTCTCGAGGAGCGATTGGGTCACAGATACGCAGTATTTT; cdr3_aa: CASSLVSRSDWVTDTQYF
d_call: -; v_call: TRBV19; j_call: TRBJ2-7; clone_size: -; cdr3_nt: TGTGCCAGTACGGTAGCTTATTCCAGCTCCTACGAGCAGTACTTC; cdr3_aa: CASTVAYSSSYEQYF
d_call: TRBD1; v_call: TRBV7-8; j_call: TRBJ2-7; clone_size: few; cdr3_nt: TGTGCCAGCAGCTTCAGGGGGCAGGGGCGACGCGAGCAGTACTTC; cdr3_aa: CASSFRGQGRREQYF
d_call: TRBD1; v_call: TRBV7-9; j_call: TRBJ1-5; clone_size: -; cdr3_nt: TGTTCCAGCAGCTTGGGCCCATCCTCCGACAGGGTTAGCAATCAGCCCCAGCATTTT; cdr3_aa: CSSSLGPSSDRVSNQPQHF
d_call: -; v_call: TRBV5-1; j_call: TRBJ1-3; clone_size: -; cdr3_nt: TGCGCCAGCAGCTTGGCCGGGACTTACTCTGGAAACACCATATATTTT; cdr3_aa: CASSLAGTYSGNTIYF
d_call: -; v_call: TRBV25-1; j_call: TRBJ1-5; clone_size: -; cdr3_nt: TGTGCCAGCAGTGAAACAGGGCGAGGCAATCAGCCCCAGCATTTT; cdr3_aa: CASSETGRGNQPQHF
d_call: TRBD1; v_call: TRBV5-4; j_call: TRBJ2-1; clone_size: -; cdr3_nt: TGTGCCAGCAGCTCACAGGGGGCTTTTGGCAATGAGCAGTTCTTC; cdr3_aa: CASSSQGAFGNEQFF
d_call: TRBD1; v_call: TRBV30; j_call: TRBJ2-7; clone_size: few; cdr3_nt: TGTGCCTGGAGTGTACTCGGACAGGGGGCCAACGAGCAGTACTTC; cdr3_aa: CAWSVLGQGANEQYF
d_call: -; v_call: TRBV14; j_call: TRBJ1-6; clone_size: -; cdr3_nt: TGTGCCAGCAGCCAAGAAGACACGGTCTATAATTCACCCCTCCACTTT; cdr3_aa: CASSQEDTVYNSPLHF
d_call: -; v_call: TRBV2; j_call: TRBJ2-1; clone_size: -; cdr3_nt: TGTGCCAGCAGTGACCCGCACAGCCATTTGAATGAGCAGTTCTTC; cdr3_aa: CASSDPHSHLNEQFF
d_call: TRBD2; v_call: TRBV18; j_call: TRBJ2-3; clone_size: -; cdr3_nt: TGTGCCAGCTCAATCCAGGGCGGGGGGGCCGGAGATACGCAGTATTTT; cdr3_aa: CASSIQGGGAGDTQYF
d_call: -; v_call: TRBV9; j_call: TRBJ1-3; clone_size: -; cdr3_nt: TGTGCCAGCAGCGTAGAAGACAGAGCTGGAAACACCATATATTTT; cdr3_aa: CASSVEDRAGNTIYF
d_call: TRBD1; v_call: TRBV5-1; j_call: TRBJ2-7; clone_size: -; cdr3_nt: TGCGCCAGCAGCTTGTTGCCCTCAGGGGGTATGCGCGAGCAGTACTTC; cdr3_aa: CASSLLPSGGMREQYF
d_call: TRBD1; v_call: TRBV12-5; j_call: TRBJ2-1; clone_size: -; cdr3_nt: TGTGCTAGTGGTTTGAGCGGACAGGGAATCGGTGAGCAGTTCTTC; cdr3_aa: CASGLSGQGIGEQFF
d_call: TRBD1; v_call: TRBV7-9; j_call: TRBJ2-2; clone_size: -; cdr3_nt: TGTGCCAGCATTGGACAGGTGAACACCGGGGAGCTGTTTTTT; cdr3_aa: CASIGQVNTGELFF
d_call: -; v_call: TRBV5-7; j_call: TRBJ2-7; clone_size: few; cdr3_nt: TGTGCCAGCAGCGTATACGAGCAGTACTTC; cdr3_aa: CASSVYEQYF
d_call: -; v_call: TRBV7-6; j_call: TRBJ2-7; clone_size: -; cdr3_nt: TGTGCCAGCAGCATGGAGGGCGGGTCCTACGAGCAGTACTTC; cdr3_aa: CASSMEGGSYEQYF
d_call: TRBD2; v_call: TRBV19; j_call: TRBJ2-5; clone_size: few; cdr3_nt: TGTGCCAGTACCTCTGCCGGGACTAGCGGGAACAAGAGACCCCAGTACTTC; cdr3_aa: CASTSAGTSGNKRPQYF
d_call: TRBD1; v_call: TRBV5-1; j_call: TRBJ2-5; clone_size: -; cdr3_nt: TGCGCCAGCAGCGGACAGGGGATCGGGGAGACCCAGTACTTC; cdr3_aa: CASSGQGIGETQYF
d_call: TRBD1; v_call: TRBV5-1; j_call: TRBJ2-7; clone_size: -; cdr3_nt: TGCGCCAGCAGTCTGGACAGGGGCACCTACGAGCAGTACTTC; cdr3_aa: CASSLDRGTYEQYF
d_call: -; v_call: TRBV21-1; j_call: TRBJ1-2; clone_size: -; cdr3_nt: TGTGCCAGCAGCAACAGGGGTCAATCTGGCTACACCTTC; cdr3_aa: CASSNRGQSGYTF